This T cell receptor beta chain was sequenced during a study of OX40 agonist ivuxolimab in advanced cancers. Study information: Patients undergoing dose escalation presented with hepatocellular carcinoma, melanoma, renal cell or head and neck cancer. Those enrolled were approximately 83% male, with a mean age of roughly 62 years and ages from 23 to 79. Study-wide results and caveats: With doses of 0.1 to 3.0 mg/kg, CD4+ and CD8+ blood T cells had undergone clonal expansion by week 6.

With regard to this clone: As yet, its antigen is unknown.

Profiled with immunoSEQ multiplex PCR; TCRdb holds only in-frame clones, not every one. The table records about 65,000 clones, around 87% of them present only once. With 7 bases removed from V and 1 base from J, the gap between germline ends came to 7 bases. CDR1 is DFQATT, CDR2 SNEGSKA, per germline (reference sequence). The CDR3 is 11 residues long. The sequence was obtained from an adult with an advanced solid tumor such as melanoma, head and neck, liver or kidney cancer. Sequencing used CD4+ or CD8+ T cells sorted from blood, obtained in a trial of the OX40 agonist ivuxolimab. The chain is built from TRBV20-1 and TRBJ2-5; D call uncertain. CDR3 nucleotides: TGCAGTGTACTACGCCAAGAGACCCAGTACTTC. Translated: CSVLRQETQYF.